Listed below are T cell receptor beta chains from one sample, sequenced in a study of shared clonotypes between healthy human individuals. TCRdb's table, derived via immunoSEQ multiplex PCR, lists solely in-frame clones and lacks some. The sample includes 1.5 million to 2.5 million clones, 85% to 95% seen only once; the top ten take roughly 1%. Sequencing was done on a sample of naive CD8+ T cells sorted from blood. Every receptor here comes from a man aged 18-30 years in good health. Both conserved end residues are part of each CDR3. Each record gives: CDR3 length, D gene, V gene, clone size, J gene, CDR3 protein, CDR3 DNA. A D gene is named only where the DNA matches it firmly. Not every row has a clone size; where given, it reads once, few, many or a size class.

>12|-|TRBV27|-|TRBJ1-2
CASSLGRGGYTF
TGTGCCAGCAGTTTAGGGAGGGGTGGCTACACCTTC
>12|-|TRBV29-1|-|TRBJ2-1
CSVYVRNNEQFF
TGCAGCGTTTACGTGCGGAACAATGAGCAGTTCTTC
>11|-|TRBV30|once|TRBJ2-7
CAWGQSYEQYF
TGTGCCTGGGGACAGAGCTACGAGCAGTACTTC
>16|-|TRBV27|-|TRBJ1-1
CASSSNRAQVNTEAFF
TGTGCCAGCAGTTCTAACAGGGCACAAGTGAACACTGAAGCTTTCTTT
>16|TRBD1|TRBV5-6|-|TRBJ2-7
CASSWAGQGISYEQYF
TGTGCCAGCAGCTGGGCGGGACAGGGGATCTCCTACGAGCAGTACTTC
>12|TRBD1|TRBV10-3|-|TRBJ2-1
CAIGDSHNEQFF
TGTGCCATTGGGGACAGTCACAATGAGCAGTTCTTC
>16|-|TRBV11-2|-|TRBJ2-7
CASSPFPGALFYEQYF
TGTGCCAGCAGCCCATTTCCCGGTGCGTTGTTCTACGAGCAGTACTTC
>16|TRBD1|TRBV27|-|TRBJ2-3
CASSPRQGDGTDTQYF
TGTGCCAGCAGCCCAAGACAGGGGGACGGGACAGATACGCAGTATTTT
>15|-|TRBV7-9|-|TRBJ2-2
CASSSGTANTGELFF
TGTGCCAGCAGTTCCGGGACGGCGAACACCGGGGAGCTGTTTTTT
>16|-|TRBV6-1|-|TRBJ2-5
CASSEGAQFLQETQYF
TGTGCCAGCAGTGAAGGGGCTCAATTCCTCCAAGAGACCCAGTACTTC
>11|-|TRBV2|-|TRBJ1-2
CASRVQYGYTF
TGTGCCAGCCGTGTTCAATATGGCTACACCTTC
>17|-|TRBV30|-|TRBJ1-2
CAWSPYSPRTENYGYTF
TGTGCCTGGAGTCCGTATTCCCCTCGTACAGAGAACTATGGCTACACCTTC
>17|TRBD2|TRBV19|few|TRBJ2-5
CASSSEGRLAGRETQYF
TGTGCCAGTAGTAGCGAAGGTAGACTAGCGGGACGAGAGACCCAGTACTTC
>13|-|TRBV6-5|-|TRBJ2-2
CASSYGGSGELFF
TGTGCCAGCAGTTACGGGGGTTCCGGGGAGCTGTTTTTT
>12|-|TRBV10-3|-|TRBJ1-1
CAIRHGNTEAFF
TGTGCCATTCGACATGGAAACACTGAAGCTTTCTTT
>15|TRBD2|TRBV27|-|TRBJ2-3
CASSLSSGRGDTQYF
TGTGCCAGCAGTTTGTCTAGCGGGAGAGGTGATACGCAGTATTTT
>16|-|TRBV28|-|TRBJ1-6
CASSPLPGTTNSPLHF
TGTGCCAGCAGCCCCCTCCCGGGGACAACAAATTCACCCCTCCACTTT
>15|-|TRBV4-1|once|TRBJ2-5
CASSWLGLAGETQYF
TGCGCCAGCAGCTGGCTGGGGCTAGCAGGGGAGACCCAGTACTTC
>11|-|TRBV9|-|TRBJ1-1
CASAGPNRAFF
TGTGCCAGCGCGGGGCCGAACAGGGCTTTCTTT
>15|-|TRBV19|-|TRBJ1-1
CASSIGPDGNTEAFF
TGTGCCAGTAGTATAGGGCCCGACGGGAACACTGAAGCTTTCTTT
>14|-|TRBV30|-|TRBJ1-4
CAWDTGLTNEKLFF
TGTGCCTGGGATACAGGATTAACTAATGAAAAACTGTTTTTT
>13|-|TRBV9|-|TRBJ2-1
CASSVSEHNEQFF
TGTGCCAGCAGCGTATCGGAGCACAATGAGCAGTTCTTC